The entry below gives a single T cell receptor (beta chain) sequence along with its context. This sample stems from a study of blood T cell repertoires in COVID-19. Study at large: Collection of acute and convalescent COVID-19 samples took place in the United States, Italy and Spain.

The CDR3 covers 17 residues. In germline, CDR1 is KGHSH, CDR2 LQKENI. Trimming took 4 bases from V and 4 from J; bases not matched to a gene: 12. In the source study's methods: Reference gene primer amplification in the assay estimated nucleated cell counts. Libraries were prepared by immunoSEQ multiplex PCR; TCRdb keeps only in-frame clonotypes and omits some of them. The V and J calls and clone size are taken from that table; D and trimming were inferred from the DNA. The table shows roughly 250,000 clones, with roughly 85% occurring only once. This sequence joins TRBV18 and TRBJ2-3; 9 bases match TRBD1. Sequenced material: peripheral blood. The sequence derives from a man in his forties with acute or convalescent COVID-19. CDR3 sequence: CASSHLPRDRVADTQYF. The CDR3 DNA is TGTGCCAGCTCACACCTGCCCCGGGACAGGGTGGCAGATACGCAGTATTTT.